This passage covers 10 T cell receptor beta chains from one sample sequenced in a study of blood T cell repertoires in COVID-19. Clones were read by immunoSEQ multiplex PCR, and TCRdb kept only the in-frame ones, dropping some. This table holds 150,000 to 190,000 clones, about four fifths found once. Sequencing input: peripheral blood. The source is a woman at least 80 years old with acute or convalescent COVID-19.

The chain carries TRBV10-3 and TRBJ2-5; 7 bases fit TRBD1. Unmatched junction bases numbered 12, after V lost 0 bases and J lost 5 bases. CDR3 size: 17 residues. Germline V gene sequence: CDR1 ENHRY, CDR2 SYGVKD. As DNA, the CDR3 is TGTGCCATCAGTGAGTCGAGGGGCAGGGGGTCTGCGGAGACCCAGTACTTC. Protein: CAISESRGRGSAETQYF.

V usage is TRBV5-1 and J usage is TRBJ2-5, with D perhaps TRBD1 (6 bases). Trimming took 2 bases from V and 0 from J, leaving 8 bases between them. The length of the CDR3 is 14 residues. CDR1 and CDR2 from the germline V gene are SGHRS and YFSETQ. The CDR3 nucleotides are TGCGCCAGCAGCTTAGGACAGAACCAAGAGACCCAGTACTTC. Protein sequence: CASSLGQNQETQYF.

As DNA, the CDR3 is TGTGCCAGCTCACCACCCGGGGGGACCCCAGATACGCAGTATTTT. Translating it yields CASSPPGGTPDTQYF. The rearrangement joins TRBV18 to TRBJ2-3; 7 positions match TRBD2. Germline V gene lookup returns CDR1 KGHSH and CDR2 LQKENI. With 0 bases clipped from V and 4 bases from J, the junction kept 4 bases outside the gene matches. This CDR3 is built from 15 residues.

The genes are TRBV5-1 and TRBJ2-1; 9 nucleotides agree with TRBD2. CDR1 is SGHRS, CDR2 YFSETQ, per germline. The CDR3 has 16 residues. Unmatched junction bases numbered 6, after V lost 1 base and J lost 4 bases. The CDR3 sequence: CASSLSSGSGYNEQFF. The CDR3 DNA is TGCGCCAGCAGCTTGAGTAGCGGGAGTGGGTACAATGAGCAGTTCTTC.

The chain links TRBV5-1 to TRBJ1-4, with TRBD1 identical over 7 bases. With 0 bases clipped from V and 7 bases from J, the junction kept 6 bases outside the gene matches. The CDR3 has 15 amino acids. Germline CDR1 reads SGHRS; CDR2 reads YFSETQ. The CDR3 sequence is CASSLESGGGEKLFF. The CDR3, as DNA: TGCGCCAGCAGCTTGGAGTCAGGGGGAGGTGAAAAACTGTTTTTT.

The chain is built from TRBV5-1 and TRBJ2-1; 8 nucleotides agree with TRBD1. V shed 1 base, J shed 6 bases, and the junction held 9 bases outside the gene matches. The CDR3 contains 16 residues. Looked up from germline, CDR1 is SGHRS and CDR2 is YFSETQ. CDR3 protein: CASSLMDRAGLNEQFF. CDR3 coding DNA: TGCGCCAGCAGCTTGATGGACAGGGCGGGGCTCAATGAGCAGTTCTTC.

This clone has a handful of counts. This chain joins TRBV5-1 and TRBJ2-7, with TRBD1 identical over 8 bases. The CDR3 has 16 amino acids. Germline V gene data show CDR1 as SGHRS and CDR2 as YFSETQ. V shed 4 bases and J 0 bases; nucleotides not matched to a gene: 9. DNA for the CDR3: TGCGCCAGCAGCCCAGGACAGGGTGGGGTCTCCTACGAGCAGTACTTC. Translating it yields CASSPGQGGVSYEQYF.

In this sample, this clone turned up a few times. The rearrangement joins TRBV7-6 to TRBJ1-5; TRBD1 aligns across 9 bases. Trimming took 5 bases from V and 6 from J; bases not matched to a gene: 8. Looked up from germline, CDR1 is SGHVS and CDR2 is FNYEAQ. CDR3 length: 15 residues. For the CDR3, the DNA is TGTGCCAGCAGCCAAGAACAGGGGGCTGGTCAGCCCCAGCATTTT. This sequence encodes CASSQEQGAGQPQHF.

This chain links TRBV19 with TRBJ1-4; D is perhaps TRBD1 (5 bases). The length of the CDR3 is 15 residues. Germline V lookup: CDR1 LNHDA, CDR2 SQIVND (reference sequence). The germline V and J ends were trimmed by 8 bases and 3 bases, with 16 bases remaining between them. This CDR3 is CASGRGGVPNEKLFF. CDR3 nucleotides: TGTGCCAGTGGACGGGGAGGGGTTCCTAATGAAAAACTGTTTTTT.

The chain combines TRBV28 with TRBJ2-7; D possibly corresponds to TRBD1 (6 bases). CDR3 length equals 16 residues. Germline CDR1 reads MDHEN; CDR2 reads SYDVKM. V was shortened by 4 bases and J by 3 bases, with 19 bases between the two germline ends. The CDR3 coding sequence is TGTGCCAGCAGTTCCCCTCGACAGGCCAGACTCTACGAGCAGTACTTC. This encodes CASSSPRQARLYEQYF.